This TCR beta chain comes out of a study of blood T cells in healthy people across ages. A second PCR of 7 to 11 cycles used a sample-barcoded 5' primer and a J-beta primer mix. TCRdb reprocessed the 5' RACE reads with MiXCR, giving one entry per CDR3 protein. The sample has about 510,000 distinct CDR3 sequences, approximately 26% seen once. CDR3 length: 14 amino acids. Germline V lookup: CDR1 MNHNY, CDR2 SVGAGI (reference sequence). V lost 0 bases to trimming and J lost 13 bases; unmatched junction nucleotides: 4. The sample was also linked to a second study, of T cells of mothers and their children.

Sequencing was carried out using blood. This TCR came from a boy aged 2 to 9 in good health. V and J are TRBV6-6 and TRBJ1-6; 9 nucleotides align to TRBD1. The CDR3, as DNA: TGTGCCAGCAGTTACTCGGACAGGGGTGCGCCCCTCCACTTT. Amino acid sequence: CASSYSDRGAPLHF.